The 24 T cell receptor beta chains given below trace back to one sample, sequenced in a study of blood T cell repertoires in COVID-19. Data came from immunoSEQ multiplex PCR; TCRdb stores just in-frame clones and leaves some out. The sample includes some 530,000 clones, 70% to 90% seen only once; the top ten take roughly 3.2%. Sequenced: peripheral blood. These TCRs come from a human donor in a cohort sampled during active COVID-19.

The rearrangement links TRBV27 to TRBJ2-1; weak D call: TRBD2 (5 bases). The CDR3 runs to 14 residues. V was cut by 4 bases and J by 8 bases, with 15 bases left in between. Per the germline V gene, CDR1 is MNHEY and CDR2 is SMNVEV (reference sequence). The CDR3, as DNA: TGTGCCAGCAGTTGGGGAGAAGTTGTGGATGAGCAGTTCTTC. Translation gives CASSWGEVVDEQFF.

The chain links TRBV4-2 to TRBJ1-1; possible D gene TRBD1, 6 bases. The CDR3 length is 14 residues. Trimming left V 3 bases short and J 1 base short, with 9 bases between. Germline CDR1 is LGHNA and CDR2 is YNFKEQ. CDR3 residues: CASSQDRSNTEAFF. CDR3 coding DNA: TGTGCCAGCAGCCAGGACAGATCGAACACTGAAGCTTTCTTT.

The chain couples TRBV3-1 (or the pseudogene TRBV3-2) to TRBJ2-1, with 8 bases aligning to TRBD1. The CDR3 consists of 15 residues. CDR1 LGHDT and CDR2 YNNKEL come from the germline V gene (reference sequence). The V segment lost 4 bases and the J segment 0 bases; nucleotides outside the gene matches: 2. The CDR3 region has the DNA TGTGCCAGCAGCCGACAGGGGAGCTCCTACAATGAGCAGTTCTTC. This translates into CASSRQGSSYNEQFF.

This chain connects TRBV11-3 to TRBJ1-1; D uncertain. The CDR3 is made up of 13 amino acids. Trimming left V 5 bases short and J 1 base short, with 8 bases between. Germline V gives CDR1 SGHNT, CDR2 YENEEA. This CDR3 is CASSREANTEAFF. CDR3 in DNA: TGTGCCAGCAGCCGGGAAGCGAACACTGAAGCTTTCTTT.

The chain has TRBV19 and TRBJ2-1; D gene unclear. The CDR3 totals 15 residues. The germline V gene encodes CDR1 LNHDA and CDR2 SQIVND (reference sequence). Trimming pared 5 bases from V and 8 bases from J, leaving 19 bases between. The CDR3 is CASSLQPGNFHEQFF. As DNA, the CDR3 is TGTGCCAGTAGTTTACAACCGGGTAACTTCCATGAGCAGTTCTTC.

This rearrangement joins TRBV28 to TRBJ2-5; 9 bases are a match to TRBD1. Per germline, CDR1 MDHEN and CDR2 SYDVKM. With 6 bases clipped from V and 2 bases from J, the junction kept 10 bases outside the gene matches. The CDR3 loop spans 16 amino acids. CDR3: CASRGGTGRYQETQYF. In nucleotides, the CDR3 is TGTGCCAGCAGGGGGGGGACAGGGAGGTATCAAGAGACCCAGTACTTC.

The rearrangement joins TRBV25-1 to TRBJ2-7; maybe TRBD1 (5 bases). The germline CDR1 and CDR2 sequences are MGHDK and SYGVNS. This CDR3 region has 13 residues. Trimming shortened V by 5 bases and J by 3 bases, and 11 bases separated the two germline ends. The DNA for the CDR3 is TGTGCCAGCAGTTCCAGGGTCAACTACGAGCAGTACTTC. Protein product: CASSSRVNYEQYF.

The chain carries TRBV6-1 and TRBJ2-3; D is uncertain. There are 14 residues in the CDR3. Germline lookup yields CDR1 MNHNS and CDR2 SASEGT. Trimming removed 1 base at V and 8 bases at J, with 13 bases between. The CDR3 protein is CASSEEVSLGTQYF. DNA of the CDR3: TGTGCCAGCAGTGAAGAAGTTAGTCTCGGTACGCAGTATTTT.

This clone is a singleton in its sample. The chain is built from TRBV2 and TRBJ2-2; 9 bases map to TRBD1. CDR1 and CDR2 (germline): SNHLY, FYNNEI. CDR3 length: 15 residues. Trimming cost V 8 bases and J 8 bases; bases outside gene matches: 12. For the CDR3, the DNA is TGTGCCAGCGCAAGGGACAGGGTGGCGTTGGGGGAGCTGTTTTTT. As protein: CASARDRVALGELFF.

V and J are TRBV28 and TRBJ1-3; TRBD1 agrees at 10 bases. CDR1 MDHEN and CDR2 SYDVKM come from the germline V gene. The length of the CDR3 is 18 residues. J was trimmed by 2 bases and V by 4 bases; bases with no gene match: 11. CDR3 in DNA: TGTGCCAGCAGTTCTGCTAGGACAGGGGGAGTCACTGGAAACACCATATATTTT. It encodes CASSSARTGGVTGNTIYF.

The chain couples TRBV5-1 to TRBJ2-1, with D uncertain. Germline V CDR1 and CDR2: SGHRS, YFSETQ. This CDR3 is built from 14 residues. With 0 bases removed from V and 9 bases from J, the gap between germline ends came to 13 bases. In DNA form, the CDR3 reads TGCGCCAGCAGCTTGGCCGTAGAGAGCCCTGAGCAGTTCTTC. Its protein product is CASSLAVESPEQFF.

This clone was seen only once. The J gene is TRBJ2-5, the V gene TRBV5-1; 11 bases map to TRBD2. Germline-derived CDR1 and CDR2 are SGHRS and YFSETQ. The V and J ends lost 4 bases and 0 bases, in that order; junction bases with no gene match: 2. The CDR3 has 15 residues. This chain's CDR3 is CASSTTSGNQETQYF. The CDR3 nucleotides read TGCGCCAGCAGCACGACTAGCGGGAACCAAGAGACCCAGTACTTC.

The CDR3 DNA reads TGCGCCAGCAGCTTGGATGGCGGGAGGCCGGAGGCTGAGCAGTTCTTC. Amino acid sequence: CASSLDGGRPEAEQFF. This chain joins TRBV5-1 and TRBJ2-1; 8 positions agree with TRBD2. CDR3 length: 16 residues. V shed 0 bases, J shed 9 bases, and the junction held 11 bases outside the gene matches. Germline V gene lookup returns CDR1 SGHRS and CDR2 YFSETQ.

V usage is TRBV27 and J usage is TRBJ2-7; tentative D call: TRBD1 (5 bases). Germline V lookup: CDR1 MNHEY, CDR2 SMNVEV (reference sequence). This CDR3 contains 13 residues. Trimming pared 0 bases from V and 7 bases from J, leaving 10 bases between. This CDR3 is CASSLSYRNEQYF. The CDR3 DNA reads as TGTGCCAGCAGTTTATCCTACAGGAATGAGCAGTACTTC.

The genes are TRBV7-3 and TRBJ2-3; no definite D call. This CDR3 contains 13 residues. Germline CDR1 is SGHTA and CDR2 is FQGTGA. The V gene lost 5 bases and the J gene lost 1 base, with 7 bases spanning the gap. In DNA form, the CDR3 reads TGTGCCAGCAGCCGAGGTGGCACAGATACGCAGTATTTT. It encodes CASSRGGTDTQYF.

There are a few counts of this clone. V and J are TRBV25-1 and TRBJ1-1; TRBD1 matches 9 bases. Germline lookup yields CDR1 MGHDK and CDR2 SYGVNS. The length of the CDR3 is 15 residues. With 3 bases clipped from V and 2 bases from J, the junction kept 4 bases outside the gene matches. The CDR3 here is CASSDPTGGNTEAFF. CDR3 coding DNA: TGTGCCAGCAGTGATCCGACAGGGGGTAACACTGAAGCTTTCTTT.

The CDR3 region is CASSFQTGYEQYF. CDR3 sequence (DNA): TGTGCCAGCAGTTTTCAAACGGGCTACGAGCAGTACTTC. The chain uses TRBV7-8 and TRBJ2-7; D unclear. Trimming stripped 6 bases from V and 3 bases from J, with 12 bases between. The CDR3 covers 13 residues. CDR1 and CDR2 (germline): SGHVS, FQNEAQ.

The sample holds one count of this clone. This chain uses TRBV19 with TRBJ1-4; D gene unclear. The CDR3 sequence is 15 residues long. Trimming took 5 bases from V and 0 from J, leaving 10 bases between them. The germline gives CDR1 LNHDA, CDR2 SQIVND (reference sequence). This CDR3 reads CASSRSLATNEKLFF. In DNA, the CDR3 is TGTGCCAGTAGTCGTTCCCTTGCAACTAATGAAAAACTGTTTTTT.

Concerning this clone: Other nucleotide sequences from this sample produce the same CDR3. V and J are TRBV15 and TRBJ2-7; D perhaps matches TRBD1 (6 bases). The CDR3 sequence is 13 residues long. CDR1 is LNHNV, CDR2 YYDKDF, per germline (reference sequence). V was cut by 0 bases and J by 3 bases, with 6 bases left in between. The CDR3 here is CATSRDRGYEQYF. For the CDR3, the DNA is TGTGCCACCAGCAGAGACAGGGGCTACGAGCAGTACTTC.

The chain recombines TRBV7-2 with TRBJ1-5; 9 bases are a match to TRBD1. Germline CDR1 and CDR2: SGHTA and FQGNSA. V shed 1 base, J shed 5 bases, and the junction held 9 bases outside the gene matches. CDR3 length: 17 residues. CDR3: CASSLVLGGQGDQPQHF. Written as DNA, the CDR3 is TGTGCCAGCAGCTTAGTTTTAGGGGGACAGGGTGATCAGCCCCAGCATTTT.

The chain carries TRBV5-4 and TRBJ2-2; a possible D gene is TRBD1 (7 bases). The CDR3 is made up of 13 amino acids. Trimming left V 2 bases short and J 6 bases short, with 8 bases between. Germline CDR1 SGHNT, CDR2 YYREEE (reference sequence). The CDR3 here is CASSFRGAGELFF. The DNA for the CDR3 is TGTGCCAGCAGCTTCAGGGGGGCCGGGGAGCTGTTTTTT.

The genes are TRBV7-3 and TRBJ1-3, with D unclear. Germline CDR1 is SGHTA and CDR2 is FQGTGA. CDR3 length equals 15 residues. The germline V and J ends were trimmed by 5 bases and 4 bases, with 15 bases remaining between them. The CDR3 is CASSLGPPGGNTIYF. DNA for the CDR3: TGTGCCAGCAGCCTAGGACCTCCGGGAGGAAACACCATATATTTT.

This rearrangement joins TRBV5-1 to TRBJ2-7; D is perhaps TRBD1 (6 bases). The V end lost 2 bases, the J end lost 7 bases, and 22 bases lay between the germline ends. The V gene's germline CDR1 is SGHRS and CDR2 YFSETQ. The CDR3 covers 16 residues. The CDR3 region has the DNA TGCGCCAGCAGCTTAGGTCCCAGGGGACACGATTATGAGCAGTACTTC. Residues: CASSLGPRGHDYEQYF.

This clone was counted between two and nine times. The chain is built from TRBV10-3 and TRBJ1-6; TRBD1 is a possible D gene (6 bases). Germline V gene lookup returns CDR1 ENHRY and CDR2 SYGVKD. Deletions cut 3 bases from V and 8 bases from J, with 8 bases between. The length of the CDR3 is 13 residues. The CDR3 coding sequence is TGTGCCATCAGTGAAGGGGGGGATTCACCCCTCCACTTT. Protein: CAISEGGDSPLHF.